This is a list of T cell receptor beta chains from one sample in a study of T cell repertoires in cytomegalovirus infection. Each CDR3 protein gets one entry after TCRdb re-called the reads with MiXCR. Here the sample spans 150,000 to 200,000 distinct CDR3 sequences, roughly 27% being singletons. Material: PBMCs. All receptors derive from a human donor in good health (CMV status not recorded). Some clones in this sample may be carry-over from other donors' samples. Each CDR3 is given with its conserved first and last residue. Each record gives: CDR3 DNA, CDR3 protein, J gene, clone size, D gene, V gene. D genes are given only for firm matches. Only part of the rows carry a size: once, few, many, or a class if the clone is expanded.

TGCAGCGTTGAAGATCCCGACAGCCCCTTCCAAGAGCAGTACTTC,CSVEDPDSPFQEQYF,TRBJ2-7,few,-,TRBV29-1
TGTGCCAGCAGTTACTCCGCAGGGTCTTACGAGCAGTACTTC,CASSYSAGSYEQYF,TRBJ2-7,few,-,TRBV6-5
TGCAGTGCTCATACGGGTCAGCGGGGGGGGGAGTGGGATACGCAGTATTTT,CSAHTGQRGGEWDTQYF,TRBJ2-3,few,TRBD2,TRBV20-1
TGCAGAGTTCGGCTGGCGAAAGCCCAGCATTTT,CRVRLAKAQHF,TRBJ1-5,-,-,TRBV20-1
TGTGCCAGCAAAAATGGGGAGTCGCTGATAGCCAGTGAAGCTTTCTTT,CASKNGESLIASEAFF,TRBJ1-1,few,-,TRBV11-2
TGTGCCAGCAGCCCGGGACTGCCCACTAACACTGAAGCTTTCTTT,CASSPGLPTNTEAFF,TRBJ1-1,few,-,TRBV7-3
TGCAGTGCTAGACGGACCGAAAATGAGCAGTTCTTC,CSARRTENEQFF,TRBJ2-1,few,-,TRBV20-1
TGTGCCAGCAGCCTAGGAGGGGGCGGACAGTTCTTC,CASSLGGGGQFF,TRBJ2-1,-,-,TRBV14
TGTGCCAGCAGCGTAGGTCTTACTAACACTGAAGCTTTCTTT,CASSVGLTNTEAFF,TRBJ1-1,-,-,TRBV9
TGTGCCAGCAGCTTAATGAGTGGCTCCTACAATGAGCAGTTCTTC,CASSLMSGSYNEQFF,TRBJ2-1,-,-,TRBV7-2
TGTGCCAGCAGTCGCCGGACTAGCGGGGTCGGCACAGATACGCAGTATTTT,CASSRRTSGVGTDTQYF,TRBJ2-3,-,TRBD2,TRBV6-5
TGTGCCAGCAGCTTAGTGACGGGAACCGGGGAGCAGTACTTC,CASSLVTGTGEQYF,TRBJ2-7,-,-,TRBV7-2
TGTGCCAGCAGTCAAGGACAGGCTGGCTACACCTTC,CASSQGQAGYTF,TRBJ1-2,few,TRBD1,TRBV12-3/TRBV12-4
TGTGCCAGCAGCCCCAGTTTGGGGGACGCTTTCTTT,CASSPSLGDAFF,TRBJ1-1,many,-,TRBV7-2
TGCGCCAGCAGCGCACTCACAGGGGGCCAAGAGACCCAGTACTTC,CASSALTGGQETQYF,TRBJ2-5,-,TRBD1,TRBV5-1
TGTGCCAGTACCTCGGGACGCTATAATTCACCCCTCCACTTT,CASTSGRYNSPLHF,TRBJ1-6,-,-,TRBV19
TGTGCCAGTAGTTTCAACAGGGACATGGCCTACGAGCAGTACTTC,CASSFNRDMAYEQYF,TRBJ2-7,-,-,TRBV19
TGTGCCAGCAGTGAAAGGGCAGCCACCTACAATGAGCAGTTCTTC,CASSERAATYNEQFF,TRBJ2-1,once,-,TRBV2
TGTGCCAGCAGCCCTGTGGGTGGCAATCAGCCCCAGCATTTT,CASSPVGGNQPQHF,TRBJ1-5,few,-,TRBV11-2
TGCAGTGCTAGAACAGGGGGAGACTATGGCTACACCTTC,CSARTGGDYGYTF,TRBJ1-2,-,TRBD1,TRBV20-1
TGTGCCAGCAGCTTAGTTGGGAGACAGTGGGGTAACTATGGCTACACCTTC,CASSLVGRQWGNYGYTF,TRBJ1-2,many,-,TRBV7-8
TGTGCCAGCAGCTTAAGGGGAAACGGGGGGGAGACCCAGTACTTC,CASSLRGNGGETQYF,TRBJ2-5,few,TRBD2,TRBV7-4
TGTGCCAGCAGCTCCGGGTACGAAACTGAAGCTTTCTTT,CASSSGYETEAFF,TRBJ1-1,few,-,TRBV7-4
TGTGCCAGCAAGGGAGATGTACCCGGGACATCCGGCTACACCTTC,CASKGDVPGTSGYTF,TRBJ1-2,-,-,TRBV2
TGTGCCAGCAGCCGGGTGGGGGGGGTGCAGTTCTTC,CASSRVGGVQFF,TRBJ2-1,-,TRBD2,TRBV7-2
TGTGCCAGCAGCCGGGACTTCACGGGGCAGACTTTCTTT,CASSRDFTGQTFF,TRBJ1-1,few,-,TRBV25-1
TGCGCCAGCAGCCAAAACAGGGGGATTAACTATGGCTACACCTTC,CASSQNRGINYGYTF,TRBJ1-2,-,TRBD1,TRBV4-3
TGTGCCAGCAGTTACGATCACAGGGGAGCGGACACCATATATTTT,CASSYDHRGADTIYF,TRBJ1-3,-,TRBD1,TRBV6-2/TRBV6-3